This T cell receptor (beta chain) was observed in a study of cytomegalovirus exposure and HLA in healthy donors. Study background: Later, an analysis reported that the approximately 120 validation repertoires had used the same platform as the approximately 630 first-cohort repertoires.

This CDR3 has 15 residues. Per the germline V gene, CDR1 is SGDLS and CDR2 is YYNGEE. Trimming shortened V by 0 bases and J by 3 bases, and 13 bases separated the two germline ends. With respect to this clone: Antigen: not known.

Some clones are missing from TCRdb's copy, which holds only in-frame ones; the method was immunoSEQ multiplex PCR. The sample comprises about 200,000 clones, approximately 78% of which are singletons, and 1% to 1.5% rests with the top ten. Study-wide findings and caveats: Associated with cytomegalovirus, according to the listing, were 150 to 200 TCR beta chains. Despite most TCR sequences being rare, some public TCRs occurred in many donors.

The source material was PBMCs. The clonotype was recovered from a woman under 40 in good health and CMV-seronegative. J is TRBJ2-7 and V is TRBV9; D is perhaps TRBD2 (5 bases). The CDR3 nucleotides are TGTGCCAGCAGCGTAGGACTGGGCGGGCTCTACGAGCAGTACTTC. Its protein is CASSVGLGGLYEQYF. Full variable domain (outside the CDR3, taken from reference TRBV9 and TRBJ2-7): DSGVTQTPKHLITATGQRVTLRCSPRSGDLSVYWYQQSLDQGLQFLIQYYNGEERAKGNILERFSAQQFPDLHSELNLSSLELGDSALYFCASSVGLGGLYEQYFGPGTRLTVT.